Below, 17 T cell receptor beta chains from the same sample are listed, as sequenced in a study of cytomegalovirus exposure and HLA in healthy donors. A multiplex PCR was run with 60 Vbeta primers and 13 Jbeta primers. Sequenced by immunoSEQ multiplex PCR; TCRdb stores in-frame clones only, minus some. Of around 190,000 clones listed, 70% to 90% are singletons. The sequencing input was PBMCs. Receptor source: a young woman in good health and CMV-seronegative.

The gene calls are TRBV18 and TRBJ1-2, with D maybe TRBD1 (6 bases). The CDR3 runs 13 residues. Germline values: CDR1 KGHSH, CDR2 LQKENI. Trimming took off 8 bases at V and 6 bases at J, with 16 bases between the two ends. CDR3 DNA sequence: TGTGCCAGCCTTGGTGGGGGCGCGGATGGCTACACCTTC. It specifies CASLGGGADGYTF. The full variable domain, its missing parts supplied by reference TRBV18 and TRBJ1-2, is NAGVMQNPRHLVRRRGQEARLRCSPMKGHSHVYWYRQLPEEGLKFMVYLQKENIIDESGMPKERFSAEFPKEGPSILRIQQVVRGDSAAYFCASLGGGADGYTFGSGTRLTVV.

This clone came up a few times. V usage is TRBV10-2 and J usage is TRBJ2-7; tentatively, D is TRBD1 (6 bases). The CDR3 has 13 amino acids. V gave up 6 bases and J gave up 7 bases, with 16 bases separating them. Germline-derived CDR1 and CDR2 are WSHSY and SAAADI. The CDR3 is CASRNTGLGEQYF. CDR3 in DNA: TGCGCCAGCAGGAATACAGGGTTGGGGGAGCAGTACTTC.

The chain is built from TRBV28 and TRBJ1-2; weak D call: TRBD1 (6 bases). V was pared by 4 bases and J by 4 bases, with 16 bases between. Looked up from germline, CDR1 is MDHEN and CDR2 is SYDVKM. CDR3 length equals 15 residues. CDR3 coding DNA: TGTGCCAGCAGTTACGGCAGGGGCAGGATCTATGGCTACACCTTC. It is translated as CASSYGRGRIYGYTF.

This chain links TRBV10-3 with TRBJ2-1, with TRBD1 matching over 8 bases. Germline assignment: CDR1 ENHRY and CDR2 SYGVKD. CDR3 length: 15 amino acids. With V trimmed by 8 bases and J by 2 bases, 8 bases remained unmatched. The CDR3 protein is CAISSTGATYNEQFF. The CDR3, as DNA: TGTGCCATCTCCTCGACAGGGGCTACCTACAATGAGCAGTTCTTC.

The chain carries TRBV30 and TRBJ2-3, with 7 positions matching TRBD2. This CDR3 region has 17 residues. Germline V gene lookup returns CDR1 GTSNPN and CDR2 SVGIG (reference sequence). J was trimmed by 3 bases and V by 1 base; bases with no gene match: 13. As DNA, the CDR3 is TGTGCCTGGAGTGGGCCCCGTGTTGGCGGGAGTACAGATACGCAGTATTTT. Translated: CAWSGPRVGGSTDTQYF.

The chain is built from TRBV5-4 and TRBJ2-5, with a possible D match to TRBD2 (6 bases). V lost 3 bases and J 2 bases, leaving 11 bases between the germline ends. Germline CDR1 SGHNT, CDR2 YYREEE (reference sequence). The CDR3 totals 14 residues. The CDR3 nucleotides are TGTGCCAGCAGCTCCCAAGGGACTCAAGAGACCCAGTACTTC. It codes for CASSSQGTQETQYF. The variable domain in full, completed from reference TRBV5-4 and TRBJ2-5, reads ETGVTQSPTHLIKTRGQQVTLRCSSQSGHNTVSWYQQALGQGPQFIFQYYREEENGRGNFPPRFSGLQFPNYSSELNVNALELDDSALYLCASSSQGTQETQYFGPGTRLLVL.

V is TRBV7-9 and J is TRBJ2-3, with 11 bases fitting TRBD2. The trim removed 1 base at V and 4 bases at J, leaving 4 bases unmatched. This CDR3 is 16 amino acids long. The germline V gene encodes CDR1 SEHNR and CDR2 FQNEAQ (reference sequence). CDR3 coding DNA: TGTGCCAGCAGCTTAGTTAGCGGGAGGGCGGCAGATACGCAGTATTTT. Protein sequence: CASSLVSGRAADTQYF.

V is TRBV27 and J is TRBJ2-1; TRBD2 is a possible D gene (5 bases). This CDR3 comprises 11 residues. CDR1 and CDR2 (germline): MNHEY, SMNVEV (reference sequence). V was cut by 8 bases and J by 8 bases, with 10 bases left in between. DNA of the CDR3: TGTGCCAGCTTAGGGAGCTATGAGCAGTTCTTC. Translating gives CASLGSYEQFF.

Worth noting for this clone: Other DNA sequences within the sample encode an identical CDR3. The rearrangement links TRBV6-1 to TRBJ1-3; 10 positions match TRBD1. The length of the CDR3 is 15 residues. Germline CDR1 and CDR2: MNHNS and SASEGT. V shed 7 bases and J 3 bases; nucleotides not matched to a gene: 6. CDR3 protein: CASKRTGGVGNTIYF. Here the CDR3 DNA reads TGTGCCAGCAAAAGGACAGGGGGGGTTGGAAACACCATATATTTT.

The chain uses TRBV27 and TRBJ2-7; 8 bases map to TRBD2. J lost 4 bases, V lost 2 bases, and 22 bases had no gene match. The CDR3 covers 20 residues. Germline V CDR1 and CDR2: MNHEY, SMNVEV (reference sequence). CDR3 protein: CASSLVPPPKRESRVYEQYF. Written as DNA, the CDR3 is TGTGCCAGCAGTTTAGTTCCCCCCCCTAAGCGGGAGAGTCGGGTTTACGAGCAGTACTTC.

The rearrangement uses TRBV30 and TRBJ1-2, with a tentative D call TRBD1 (6 bases). V lost 4 bases and J 3 bases, leaving 15 bases between the germline ends. This CDR3 comprises 14 residues. Germline CDR1 and CDR2: GTSNPN and SVGIG (reference sequence). CDR3 amino acids: CAWTTTGKDYGYTF. As DNA, the CDR3 is TGTGCCTGGACTACCACAGGGAAGGACTATGGCTACACCTTC.

The CDR3 reads CASSKRDVRAGGTSYEQYF. CDR3 coding DNA: TGTGCCAGCAGCAAGCGGGACGTTAGAGCGGGGGGGACCTCCTACGAGCAGTACTTC. This chain connects TRBV5-5 to TRBJ2-7, with TRBD2 matching 10 bases. The CDR3 has 19 amino acids. CDR1 is SGHKS, CDR2 YYEKEE, per germline (reference sequence). J was trimmed by 0 bases and V by 4 bases; bases with no gene match: 16.

In its sample, this clone was seen once. The chain combines TRBV7-9 with TRBJ2-2; 13 positions match TRBD2. This CDR3 comprises 17 residues. The germline CDR1 and CDR2 sequences are SEHNR and FQNEAQ (reference sequence). The junction had 4 bases not matched to a gene; V was cut back by 5 bases and J by 1 base. The CDR3 loop is CASSGRTSGRNTGELFF. The DNA for the CDR3 is TGTGCCAGCAGCGGACGGACTAGCGGGAGGAACACCGGGGAGCTGTTTTTT.

This rearrangement joins TRBV2 to TRBJ2-1; D remains ambiguous. Germline CDR1 SNHLY, CDR2 FYNNEI. The CDR3 covers 13 residues. V was cut by 5 bases and J by 3 bases, with 8 bases left in between. The chain's CDR3 is CASSPTLYNEQFF. The CDR3 nucleotides are TGTGCCAGCAGTCCTACGCTCTACAATGAGCAGTTCTTC.

The chain carries TRBV6-1 and TRBJ1-3; weak D call: TRBD1 (5 bases). V gave up 1 base and J gave up 2 bases, with 15 bases separating them. In germline, CDR1 is MNHNS, CDR2 SASEGT. CDR3 size: 17 residues. The CDR3 nucleotides are TGTGCCAGCAGTGAAGGGATAGGGGTGCACCCTGGAAACACCATATATTTT. Translating it yields CASSEGIGVHPGNTIYF.

In this sample, this clone turned up a few times. The chain carries TRBV6-1 and TRBJ1-2, with D uncertain. Trimming shortened V by 3 bases and J by 0 bases, and 14 bases separated the two germline ends. The CDR3 contains 16 residues. Germline V lookup: CDR1 MNHNS, CDR2 SASEGT. The CDR3 nucleotides read TGTGCCAGCAGTGAGGTAACTGGAGCCGCTAACTATGGCTACACCTTC. Translated: CASSEVTGAANYGYTF.

This chain links TRBV6-7 with TRBJ2-7, with 8 nucleotides matching TRBD2. TRBV6-7 has ORF status, its function being uncertain. The CDR3 has 16 amino acids. Trimming removed 0 bases from V and 1 base from J; junction bases left unmatched: 5. Here the CDR3 DNA reads TGTGCCAGCAGTTACTCGAAGGGGACTAGATCCTACGAGCAGTACTTC. It encodes CASSYSKGTRSYEQYF.